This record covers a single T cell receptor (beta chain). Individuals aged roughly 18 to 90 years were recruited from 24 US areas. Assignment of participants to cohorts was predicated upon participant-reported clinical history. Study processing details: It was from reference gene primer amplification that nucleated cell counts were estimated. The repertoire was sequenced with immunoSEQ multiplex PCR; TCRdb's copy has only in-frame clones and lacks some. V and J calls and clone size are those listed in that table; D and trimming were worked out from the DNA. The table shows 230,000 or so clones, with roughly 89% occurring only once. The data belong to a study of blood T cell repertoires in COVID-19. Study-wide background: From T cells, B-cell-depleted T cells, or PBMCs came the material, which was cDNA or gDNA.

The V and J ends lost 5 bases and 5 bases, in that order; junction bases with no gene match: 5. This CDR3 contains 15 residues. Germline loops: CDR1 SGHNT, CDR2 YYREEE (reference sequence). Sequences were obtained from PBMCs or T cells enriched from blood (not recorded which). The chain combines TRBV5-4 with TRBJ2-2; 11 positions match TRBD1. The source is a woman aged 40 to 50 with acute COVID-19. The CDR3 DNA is TGTGCCAGCAGGACCGGGACAGGGGGTACCGGGGAGCTGTTTTTT. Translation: CASRTGTGGTGELFF.